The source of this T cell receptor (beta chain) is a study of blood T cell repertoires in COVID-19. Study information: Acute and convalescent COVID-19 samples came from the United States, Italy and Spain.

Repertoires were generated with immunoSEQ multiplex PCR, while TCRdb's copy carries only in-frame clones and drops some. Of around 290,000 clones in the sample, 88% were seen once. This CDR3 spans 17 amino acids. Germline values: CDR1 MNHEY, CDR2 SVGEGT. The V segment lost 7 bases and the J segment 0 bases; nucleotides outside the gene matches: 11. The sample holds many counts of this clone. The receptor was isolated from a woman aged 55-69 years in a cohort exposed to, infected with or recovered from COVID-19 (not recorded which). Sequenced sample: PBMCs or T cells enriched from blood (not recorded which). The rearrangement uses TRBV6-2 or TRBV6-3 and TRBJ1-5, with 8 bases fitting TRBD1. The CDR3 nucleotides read TGTGCCAGCACCCCAACGACAGGGGTTTATAGCAATCAGCCCCAGCATTTT. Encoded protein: CASTPTTGVYSNQPQHF.